The T cell receptor beta chain described here comes from a study of early T cells in non-severe SARS-CoV-2 infection. Study overall: With bulk RNA from unsorted whole blood as input, sequencing yielded unpaired chains.

The V gene lost 6 bases and the J gene lost 4 bases, with 15 bases spanning the gap. The CDR3 contains 15 residues. This clonotype appeared a few times. Tagging with unique molecular identifiers was applied to individual cDNA molecules. TCRdb re-derived calls from the 5' RACE reads in MiXCR, one entry per CDR3 protein. The profile covers tens of thousands of distinct CDR3 sequences, with under 15% appearing a single time and about a tenth taken by the ten largest. The receptor's source is an adult who was a healthcare worker with PCR-confirmed SARS-CoV-2 infection or an uninfected control (not recorded which). The sequencing here drew on whole blood, taken at baseline. V is TRBV12-3 or TRBV12-4 and J is TRBJ2-2; the D gene is possibly TRBD2 (5 bases). The CDR3 is CASSPSGKGTGELFF. For the CDR3, the DNA is TGTGCCAGCAGCCCATCCGGGAAGGGCACCGGGGAGCTGTTTTTT.